This T cell receptor (beta chain) was sequenced during a study of T cells after yellow fever vaccination (dated by TCRdb to the late 2010s). Broadly, across the study: The SMART-Seq v4 Ultra Low Input RNA kit was used to prepare libraries from fractions with low cell numbers. To track T-cell clones before and after primary and booster YFV17D yellow fever vaccination, bulk TCR alpha and beta repertoires were sequenced longitudinally. Two healthy male donors, one aged 18 to 29 and one aged 30 to 40 years, made up the cohort. Blood was collected at multiple timepoints before and after primary and secondary immunization, and bulk PBMC replicates and cell subsets were isolated. Broader findings and caveats from the paper: Because the study included only a couple of donors, the extent to which the findings can be generalized is limited. After the booster, most of the clones that had expanded following primary vaccination were detected again (about 95% of CD4 and 80% to 90% of CD8), which suggests that memory was broadly maintained. FACS-sorted repertoires could contain abundant contaminating clonotypes from the bulk population, so computational filtering was required. Compared with the primary T-cell response, the secondary T-cell response was weaker but faster, peaking on day 5 rather than day 15. A small share of clonotypes was detected in both CD4 and CD8 compartments, with the overlap likely arising from convergent recombination.

Explained via the paper, the treatment or condition label denotes: live attenuated yellow fever vaccine strain. PBMCs were isolated from peripheral blood using a standard Ficoll-Paque protocol. Dynabeads CD4 and CD8 positive selection kits were used to isolate the CD4 and CD8 T-cell fractions. TriZol was used to extract RNA from bulk PBMCs, from CD4 and CD8 fractions, and from dextramer-positive and dextramer-negative fractions. Trimming takes 4 bases from V and 10 bases from J, and the germline ends sit 15 bases apart. There are 13 amino acids in the CDR3, from cysteine to phenylalanine inclusive. Only the CDR3 region is kept as DNA, spanning 39 bases read in frame from base 1. The germline V gene provides CDR1 SGHRS and CDR2 YFSETQ. The table lists this clonotype with a few counts. It lacks a known antigen. No per-base quality is available; no much larger clone lies one base away. Sequencing instrument: Illumina NovaSeq 6000. Synthesis of TCR cDNA relied on 5'RACE template switching, a step that introduced a universal primer site along with unique molecular identifiers. cDNA synthesis was primed from both the TCR alpha and TCR beta constant segments. Two PCR steps were used to amplify libraries, with sample barcodes and sequencing adapters being added in the second step. Sequencing of libraries was done on Illumina HiSeq 2500 (2x100 bp) or NovaSeq (2x150 bp). The authors processed their data as follows. MIGEC handled demultiplexing of reads and collapsing into UMI consensus sequences, while MiXCR performed V(D)J alignment. Clonotypes responding to the vaccine were identified with edgeR on replicate PBMC samples, with the criteria of FDR below 0.01 and a log2 fold change above 5 up to day 15. Each bulk clonotype received a CD4 or CD8 identity based on whether the sequenced CD4 or CD8 repertoire contained that clonotype at higher abundance. The public reads were quality trimmed at Q25 with fastp and then assembled into clones with MiXCR by TCRdb, keeping productive beta chains. For every CDR3 protein sequence, its rows merge into one entry that carries the most common genes and DNA. TCRdb's processing, not the authors' own work, is the source of the V and J calls. The sample includes about 320,000 distinct CDR3 sequences, with 9.5% to 12% observed a single time. The leading ten clones occupy 3% to 4% of the sample.

The sequences come from CD4+ T cells sorted from PBMCs, collected 45 days after the yellow fever booster vaccination. This sequence was found in a young man who received the YFV17D yellow fever vaccine. This chain joins TRBV5-1 to TRBJ2-1; the D region possibly corresponds to TRBD2 (6 bases align). CDR3 loop: CASSVSPRGEQFF. The nucleotides are TGCGCCAGCAGCGTATCCCCCCGGGGGGAGCAGTTCTTC.